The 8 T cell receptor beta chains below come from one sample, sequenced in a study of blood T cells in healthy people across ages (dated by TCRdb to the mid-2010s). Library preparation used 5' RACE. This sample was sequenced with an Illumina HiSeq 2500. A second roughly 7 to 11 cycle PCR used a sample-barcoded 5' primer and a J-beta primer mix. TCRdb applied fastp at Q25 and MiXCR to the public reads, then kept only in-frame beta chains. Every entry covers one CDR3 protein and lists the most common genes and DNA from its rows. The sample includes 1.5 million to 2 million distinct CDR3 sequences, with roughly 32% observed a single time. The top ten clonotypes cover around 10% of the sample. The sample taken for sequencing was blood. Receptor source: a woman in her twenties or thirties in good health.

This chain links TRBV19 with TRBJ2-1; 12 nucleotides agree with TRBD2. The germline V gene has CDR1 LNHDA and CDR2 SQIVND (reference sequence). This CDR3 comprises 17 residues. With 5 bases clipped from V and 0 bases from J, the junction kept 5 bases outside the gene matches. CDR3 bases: TGTGCCAGTAGTGTAGCTAGCGGGAGGGGCTCCTACAATGAGCAGTTCTTC. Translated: CASSVASGRGSYNEQFF. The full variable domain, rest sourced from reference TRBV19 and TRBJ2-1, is DGGITQSPKYLFRKEGQNVTLSCEQNLNHDAMYWYRQDPGQGLRLIYYSQIVNDFQKGDIAEGYSVSREKKESFPLTVTSAQKNPTAFYLCASSVASGRGSYNEQFFGPGTRLTVL.

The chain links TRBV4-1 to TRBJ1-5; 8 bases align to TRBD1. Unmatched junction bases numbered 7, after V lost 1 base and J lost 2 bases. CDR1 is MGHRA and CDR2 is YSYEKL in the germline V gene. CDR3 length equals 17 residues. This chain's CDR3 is CASSQGGTGYGNQPQHF. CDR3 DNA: TGCGCCAGCAGCCAAGGGGGGACAGGTTATGGCAATCAGCCCCAGCATTTT.

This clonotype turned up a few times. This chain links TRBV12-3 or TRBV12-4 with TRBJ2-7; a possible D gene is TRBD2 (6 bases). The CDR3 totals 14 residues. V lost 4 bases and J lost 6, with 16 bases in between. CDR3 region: CASSYDRAEGEQYF. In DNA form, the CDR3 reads TGTGCCAGCAGTTATGACCGAGCGGAGGGCGAGCAGTACTTC.

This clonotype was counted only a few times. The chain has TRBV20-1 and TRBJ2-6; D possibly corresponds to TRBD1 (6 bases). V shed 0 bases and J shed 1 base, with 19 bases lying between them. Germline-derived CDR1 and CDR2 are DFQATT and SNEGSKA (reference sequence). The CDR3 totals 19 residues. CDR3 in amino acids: CSARDMTGASASGANVLTF. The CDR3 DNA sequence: TGCAGTGCTAGAGACATGACAGGCGCCAGCGCATCTGGGGCCAACGTCCTGACTTTC.

In DNA, the CDR3 is TGCAGTGCTAGTACTGGGAGATGGTCTAATGAGCAGTACTTC. As protein: CSASTGRWSNEQYF. This chain joins TRBV20-1 and TRBJ2-5; D may be TRBD2 (5 bases). CDR3 length: 14 amino acids. Germline V gene sequence: CDR1 DFQATT, CDR2 SNEGSKA (reference sequence). With 3 bases removed from V and 11 bases from J, the gap between germline ends came to 22 bases.

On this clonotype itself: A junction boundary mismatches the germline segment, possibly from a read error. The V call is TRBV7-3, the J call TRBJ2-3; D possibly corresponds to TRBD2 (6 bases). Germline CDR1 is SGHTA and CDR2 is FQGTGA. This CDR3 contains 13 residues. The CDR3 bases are TGTGCCAGCAGCTTGGACTACACAGATACGCGGTATTTT. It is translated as CASSLDYTDTRYF.

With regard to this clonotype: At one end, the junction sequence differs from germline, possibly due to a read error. As DNA, the CDR3 is TGTGCCAGCTCACCCCAAAAGACCCAGTACTTC. Translating it yields CASSPQKTQYF. The chain combines TRBV18 with TRBJ2-5; D unresolved. The CDR3 is 11 amino acids. Germline values: CDR1 KGHSH, CDR2 LQKENI.

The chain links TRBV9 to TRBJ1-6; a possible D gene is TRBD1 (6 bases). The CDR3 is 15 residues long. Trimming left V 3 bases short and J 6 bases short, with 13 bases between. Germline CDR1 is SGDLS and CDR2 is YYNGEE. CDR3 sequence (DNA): TGTGCCAGCAGCGCCAGGGGACGGAGTAATTCACCCCTCCACTTT. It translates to CASSARGRSNSPLHF.